Only one count was recorded for the clone carrying this T cell receptor beta chain. Its specificity is unknown. The record originates from a study of identifying expanded T cells in peripheral blood. Study results and limitations: Technical replicates showed around 1.3 changed clones; two weeks about 16.4; four weeks 19. Clone count variance between roughly 2-week samples rose with total template count.

Healthy donors had no documented immune events, such as infections, while sampled. Sequenced by immunoSEQ multiplex PCR; TCRdb stores in-frame clones only, minus some. The sample carries some 78,000 clones, about 83% recorded once. The material sequenced was blood. The receptor was isolated from a person aged 18 to 75 in good health.

Here the CDR3 reads CASSIVGGDGTDTQYF. CDR3 nucleotide sequence: TGTGCCAGCAGCATCGTTGGGGGTGATGGGACAGATACGCAGTATTTT. J is TRBJ2-3 and V is TRBV7-3; D could derive from TRBD1 or TRBD2 (5 bases each). V shed 5 bases and J shed 3 bases, with 18 bases lying between them. The CDR3 is made up of 16 amino acids. Germline CDR1 and CDR2: SGHTA and FQGTGA.